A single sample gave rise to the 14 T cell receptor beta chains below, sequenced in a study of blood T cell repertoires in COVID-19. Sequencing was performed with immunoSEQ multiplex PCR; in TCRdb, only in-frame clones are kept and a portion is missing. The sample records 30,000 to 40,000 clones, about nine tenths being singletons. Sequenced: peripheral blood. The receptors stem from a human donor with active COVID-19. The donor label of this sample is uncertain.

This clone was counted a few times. The CDR3 DNA reads TGTGCCACCAGTCGGGCTAGCGGGGGGACAGATACGCAGTATTTT. Translation gives CATSRASGGTDTQYF. This sequence joins TRBV24-1 and TRBJ2-3, with 11 positions matching TRBD2. CDR1 KGHDR and CDR2 SFDVKD come from the germline V gene. The CDR3 totals 15 residues. The trim removed 6 bases at V and 3 bases at J, leaving 4 bases unmatched.

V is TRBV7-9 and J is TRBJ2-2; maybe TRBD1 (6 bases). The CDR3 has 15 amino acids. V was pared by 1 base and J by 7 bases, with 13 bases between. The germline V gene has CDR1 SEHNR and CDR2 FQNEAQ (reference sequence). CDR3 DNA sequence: TGTGCCAGCAGCTTAGACGGCAGAGGGGGCGGGGAGCTGTTTTTT. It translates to CASSLDGRGGGELFF.

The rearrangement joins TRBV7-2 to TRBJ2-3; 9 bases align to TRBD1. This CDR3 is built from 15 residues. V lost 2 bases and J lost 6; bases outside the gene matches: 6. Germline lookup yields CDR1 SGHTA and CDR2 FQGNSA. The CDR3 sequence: CASSLPGQGMDTQYF. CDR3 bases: TGTGCCAGCAGCTTACCGGGACAGGGAATGGATACGCAGTATTTT.

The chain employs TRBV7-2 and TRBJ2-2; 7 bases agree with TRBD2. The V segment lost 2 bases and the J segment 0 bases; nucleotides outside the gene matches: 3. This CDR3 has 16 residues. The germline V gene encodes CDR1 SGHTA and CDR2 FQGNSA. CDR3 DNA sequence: TGTGCCAGCAGCTTAATGGGGGGGTCGAACACCGGGGAGCTGTTTTTT. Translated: CASSLMGGSNTGELFF.

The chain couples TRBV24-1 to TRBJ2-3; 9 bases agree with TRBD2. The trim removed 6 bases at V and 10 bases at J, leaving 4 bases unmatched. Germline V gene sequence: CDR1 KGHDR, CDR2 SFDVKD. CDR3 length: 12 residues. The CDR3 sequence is CATSLLAGAQYF. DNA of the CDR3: TGTGCCACCAGTTTATTAGCGGGGGCGCAGTATTTT.

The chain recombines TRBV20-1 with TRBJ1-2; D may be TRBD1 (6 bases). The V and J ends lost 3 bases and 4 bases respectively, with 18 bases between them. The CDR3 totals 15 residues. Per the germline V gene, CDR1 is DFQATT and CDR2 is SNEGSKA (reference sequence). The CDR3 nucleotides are TGCAGTGCTAGTGATGGGACACCGAGCGTCTATGGCTACACCTTC. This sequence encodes CSASDGTPSVYGYTF.

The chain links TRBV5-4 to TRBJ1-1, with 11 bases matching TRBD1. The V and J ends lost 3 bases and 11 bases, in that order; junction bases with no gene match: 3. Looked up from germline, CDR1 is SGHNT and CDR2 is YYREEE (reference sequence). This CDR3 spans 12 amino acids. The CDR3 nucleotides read TGTGCCAGCAGCTGGACAGGGGGCACGGCTTTCTTT. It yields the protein CASSWTGGTAFF.

Here the CDR3 reads CASRTGQAYNEQFF. DNA for the CDR3: TGTGCCAGCAGGACGGGACAGGCCTACAATGAGCAGTTCTTC. This sequence joins TRBV7-2 and TRBJ2-1; TRBD1 matches at 8 bases. Per germline, CDR1 SGHTA and CDR2 FQGNSA. V trimming: 6 bases; J trimming: 2 bases; junction bases outside the gene matches: 3. This CDR3 has 14 amino acids.

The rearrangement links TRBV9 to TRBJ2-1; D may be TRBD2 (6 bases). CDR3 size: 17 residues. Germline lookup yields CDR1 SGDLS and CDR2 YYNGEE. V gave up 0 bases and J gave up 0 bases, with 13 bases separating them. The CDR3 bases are TGTGCCAGCAGCGTAGAGAGCGGGTCGAGCTCCTACAATGAGCAGTTCTTC. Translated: CASSVESGSSSYNEQFF.

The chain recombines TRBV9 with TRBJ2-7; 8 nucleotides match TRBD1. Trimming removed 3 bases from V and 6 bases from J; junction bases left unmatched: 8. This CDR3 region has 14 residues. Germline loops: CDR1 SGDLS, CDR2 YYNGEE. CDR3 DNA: TGTGCCAGCAGCGCAACAGGGGGGAAAAGCGAGCAGTACTTC. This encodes CASSATGGKSEQYF.

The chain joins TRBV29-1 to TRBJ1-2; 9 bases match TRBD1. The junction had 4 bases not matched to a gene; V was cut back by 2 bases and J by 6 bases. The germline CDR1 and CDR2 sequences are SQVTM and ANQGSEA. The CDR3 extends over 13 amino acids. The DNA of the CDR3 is TGCAGCGTTGAAACAGGGGGCTTGGATGGCTACACCTTC. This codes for CSVETGGLDGYTF.

CDR3 nucleotide sequence: TGTGCCAGTAGTATAGATGGGGCGTCTCAGGGAAGAAACATTCAGTACTTC. Its protein is CASSIDGASQGRNIQYF. V usage is TRBV19 and J usage is TRBJ2-4; weak D call: TRBD1 (5 bases). Trimming cost V 0 bases and J 6 bases, with 18 bases left between them. CDR3 length: 17 amino acids. CDR1 and CDR2 (germline): LNHDA, SQIVND (reference sequence).

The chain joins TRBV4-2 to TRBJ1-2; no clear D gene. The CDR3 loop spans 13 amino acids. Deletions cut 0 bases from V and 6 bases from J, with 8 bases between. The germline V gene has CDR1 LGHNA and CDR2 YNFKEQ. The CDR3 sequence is CASSQDLNDGYTF. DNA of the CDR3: TGTGCCAGCAGCCAAGATCTAAATGATGGCTACACCTTC.

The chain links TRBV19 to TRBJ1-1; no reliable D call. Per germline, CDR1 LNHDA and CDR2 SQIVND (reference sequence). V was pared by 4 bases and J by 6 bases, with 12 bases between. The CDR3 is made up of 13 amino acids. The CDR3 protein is CASSTKRSPEAFF. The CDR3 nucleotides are TGTGCCAGTAGTACGAAGAGGTCCCCTGAAGCTTTCTTT.